Listed here are 7 T cell receptor beta chains from one sample, sequenced in a study. One entry per CDR3 protein, called by TCRdb with MiXCR from the 5' RACE reads. The sample includes about 40,000 distinct CDR3 sequences, approximately 17% of them seen just once. Material: naive CD4+ T cells sorted from a lymph node. As to subset: naive CD4+ T cells, CD4+CD45RA+CD25-. These receptors came from a female donor with breast cancer.

In DNA form, the CDR3 reads TGCAGTGCTTCAATCCTAGCGGGAGTCCAAGAGACCCAGTACTTC. Translation: CSASILAGVQETQYF. V usage is TRBV20-1 and J usage is TRBJ2-5; 10 bases match TRBD2. Germline CDR1 DFQATT, CDR2 SNEGSKA (reference sequence). Losses at the gene ends were 5 bases for V and 1 base for J; bases not matched to a gene: 7. The length of the CDR3 is 15 residues.

The J gene is TRBJ1-6, the V gene TRBV7-9; weak D call: TRBD1 (6 bases). This CDR3 comprises 14 residues. Germline V lookup: CDR1 SEHNR, CDR2 FQNEAQ (reference sequence). Trimming left V 6 bases short and J 6 bases short, with 12 bases between. DNA for the CDR3: TGTGCCAGCAGTCCGGACAGCCCTAATTCACCCCTCCACTTT. Its translation: CASSPDSPNSPLHF.

The chain couples TRBV5-1 to TRBJ1-4; D remains ambiguous. Trimming pared 5 bases from V and 0 bases from J, leaving 8 bases between. CDR3 size: 14 residues. From germline, CDR1 is SGHRS and CDR2 YFSETQ. The CDR3 spells CASRAASTNEKLFF. DNA of the CDR3: TGCGCCAGCAGGGCCGCATCAACTAATGAAAAACTGTTTTTT.

Comments on this clonotype: At one boundary the junction diverges from the germline segment, which might be a read error. This chain uses TRBV6-2 or TRBV6-3 with TRBJ1-2, with a tentative D call TRBD1 (6 bases). The CDR3 is made up of 13 amino acids. CDR1 is MNHEY and CDR2 is SVGEGT in the germline V gene. The CDR3 here is CASKITGNSGYTF. The CDR3 DNA reads as TGTGCCAGCAAAATTACAGGGAACTCTGGCTACACCTTC.

This rearrangement joins TRBV4-3 to TRBJ2-1; 12 bases are shared with TRBD2. This CDR3 is built from 16 residues. The trim removed 5 bases at V and 7 bases at J, leaving 9 bases unmatched. CDR1 is LGHNA and CDR2 is YSLEER in the germline V gene. The CDR3: CASSSPTSGGGNEQFF. The DNA for the CDR3 is TGCGCCAGCAGCTCCCCGACTAGCGGGGGCGGGAATGAGCAGTTCTTC.

The chain is built from TRBV27 and TRBJ2-1; 9 bases agree with TRBD2. The CDR3 runs to 15 residues. Unmatched junction bases numbered 8, after V lost 7 bases and J lost 4 bases. Germline V lookup: CDR1 MNHEY, CDR2 SMNVEV (reference sequence). The CDR3 spells CASISGAGGYNEQFF. The CDR3 DNA follows: TGTGCCAGCATATCCGGGGCGGGGGGGTACAATGAGCAGTTCTTC.

This chain links TRBV11-2 with TRBJ2-1, with TRBD1 identical over 11 bases. Germline V gives CDR1 SGHAT, CDR2 FQNNGV. Germline trimming cut 6 bases from V and 10 bases from J; bases unmatched to any gene: 14. This CDR3 region has 16 residues. For the CDR3, the DNA is TGTGCCAGCAGACGCCTCCGGGACAGGGGGTTTCGGGAGCAGTTCTTC. Its protein is CASRRLRDRGFREQFF.